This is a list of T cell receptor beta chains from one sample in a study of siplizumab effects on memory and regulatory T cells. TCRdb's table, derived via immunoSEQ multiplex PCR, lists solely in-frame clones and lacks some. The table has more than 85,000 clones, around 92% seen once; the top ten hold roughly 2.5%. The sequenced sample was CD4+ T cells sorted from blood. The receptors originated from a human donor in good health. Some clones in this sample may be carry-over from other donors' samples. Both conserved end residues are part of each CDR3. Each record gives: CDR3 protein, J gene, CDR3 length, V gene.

cdr3_aa: CASSLVEGGRIGGYTF
j_call: TRBJ1-2
cdr3_length: 16
v_call: TRBV28

cdr3_aa: CASSLPGYQETQYF
j_call: TRBJ2-5
cdr3_length: 14
v_call: TRBV28

cdr3_aa: CASSLEFGGTEAFF
j_call: TRBJ1-1
cdr3_length: 14
v_call: TRBV27

cdr3_aa: CASSTGGNTEAFF
j_call: TRBJ1-1
cdr3_length: 13
v_call: TRBV28

cdr3_aa: CASSTKQGMNTEAFF
j_call: TRBJ1-1
cdr3_length: 15
v_call: TRBV19

cdr3_aa: CASSQEVGTSGRPDTQYF
j_call: TRBJ2-3
cdr3_length: 18
v_call: TRBV4-2

cdr3_aa: CASSLESGTSYNEQFF
j_call: TRBJ2-1
cdr3_length: 16
v_call: TRBV11-3

cdr3_aa: CASSLASGRNNEQFF
j_call: TRBJ2-1
cdr3_length: 15
v_call: TRBV7-2

cdr3_aa: CASSDTGGAYGYTF
j_call: TRBJ1-2
cdr3_length: 14
v_call: TRBV9

cdr3_aa: CASSLEFLRGGLESNYGYTF
j_call: TRBJ1-2
cdr3_length: 20
v_call: TRBV11-3

cdr3_aa: CASSDQETQYF
j_call: TRBJ2-5
cdr3_length: 11
v_call: TRBV11-2

cdr3_aa: CASGLGGRENEQFF
j_call: TRBJ2-1
cdr3_length: 14
v_call: TRBV6-5

cdr3_aa: CASSLSGVNRNEQFF
j_call: TRBJ2-1
cdr3_length: 15
v_call: TRBV11-3

cdr3_aa: CASSQVGTGNTIYF
j_call: TRBJ1-3
cdr3_length: 14
v_call: TRBV14

cdr3_aa: CASSQAGGPGEQYF
j_call: TRBJ2-7
cdr3_length: 14
v_call: TRBV4-1

cdr3_aa: CASSLNGGGIEPQHF
j_call: TRBJ1-5
cdr3_length: 15
v_call: TRBV5-1

cdr3_aa: CASTVRFTASTDTQYF
j_call: TRBJ2-3
cdr3_length: 16
v_call: TRBV19

cdr3_aa: CASSATYQGTGELFF
j_call: TRBJ2-2
cdr3_length: 15
v_call: TRBV18

cdr3_aa: CASSLAGQGAFNEQFF
j_call: TRBJ2-1
cdr3_length: 16
v_call: TRBV5-1

cdr3_aa: CASSYKLAGETQYF
j_call: TRBJ2-5
cdr3_length: 14
v_call: TRBV5-4

cdr3_aa: CASSPRTGADQPQHF
j_call: TRBJ1-5
cdr3_length: 15
v_call: TRBV5-1

cdr3_aa: CASSPDSTGHYGYTF
j_call: TRBJ1-2
cdr3_length: 15
v_call: TRBV18

cdr3_aa: CAISSGQLVSYEQYF
j_call: .
cdr3_length: 15
v_call: TRBV10-3

cdr3_aa: CASSLHSGTGFSYEQYF
j_call: TRBJ2-7
cdr3_length: 17
v_call: TRBV28

cdr3_aa: CAWTLGQGPNEQYF
j_call: TRBJ2-7
cdr3_length: 14
v_call: TRBV30

cdr3_aa: CASSPLDLHNEQFF
j_call: TRBJ2-1
cdr3_length: 14
v_call: TRBV28

cdr3_aa: CASSLARGGGETQYF
j_call: TRBJ2-5
cdr3_length: 15
v_call: TRBV7-9

cdr3_aa: CASSPNHNEQFF
j_call: TRBJ2-1
cdr3_length: 12
v_call: TRBV7-3

cdr3_aa: CASSYGRQLPNGQYF
j_call: TRBJ2-7
cdr3_length: 15
v_call: TRBV6-6

cdr3_aa: CSVGTGLHTDTQYF
j_call: TRBJ2-3
cdr3_length: 14
v_call: TRBV29-1

cdr3_aa: CASSQLGPGSGYTF
j_call: TRBJ1-2
cdr3_length: 14
v_call: TRBV4-2

cdr3_aa: CASSPPGLPYEQYF
j_call: TRBJ2-7
cdr3_length: 14
v_call: TRBV18

cdr3_aa: CASSGPGQSNTGELFF
j_call: TRBJ2-2
cdr3_length: 16
v_call: TRBV9

cdr3_aa: CASRAGGATNYEQYF
j_call: TRBJ2-7
cdr3_length: 15
v_call: TRBV6-5

cdr3_aa: CSAGYRDGTEAFF
j_call: TRBJ1-1
cdr3_length: 13
v_call: TRBV29-1

cdr3_aa: CASSLSGGKSTEAFF
j_call: TRBJ1-1
cdr3_length: 15
v_call: TRBV27

cdr3_aa: CSETSGGWNEQFF
j_call: TRBJ2-1
cdr3_length: 13
v_call: TRBV29-1

cdr3_aa: CASSLNGDTQYF
j_call: TRBJ2-3
cdr3_length: 12
v_call: TRBV11-3

cdr3_aa: CASSHQPEQYF
j_call: TRBJ2-7
cdr3_length: 11
v_call: TRBV14

cdr3_aa: CASSSVTSGRTKNIQYF
j_call: TRBJ2-4
cdr3_length: 17
v_call: TRBV5-1

cdr3_aa: CASAQGLLSTDTQYF
j_call: TRBJ2-3
cdr3_length: 15
v_call: TRBV7-3

cdr3_aa: CASSVDSTGPYYEQYF
j_call: TRBJ2-7
cdr3_length: 16
v_call: TRBV9

cdr3_aa: CASGGAGRRTYNEQFF
j_call: TRBJ2-1
cdr3_length: 16
v_call: TRBV12-5